This entry lists 29 T cell receptor beta chains sequenced from one sample in a study of T cell responses to AZD1222 COVID-19 vaccine. Measured with immunoSEQ multiplex PCR; TCRdb has only the in-frame clones, and not every one. The sample lists 100,000 to 150,000 clones, roughly 90% occurring once. The sequencing used peripheral blood, collected on day 0 of AZD1222 vaccination. These receptors were taken from an adult in good health.

The chain couples TRBV2 to TRBJ2-1; 7 bases match TRBD1. The CDR3 runs 15 residues. J lost 0 bases, V lost 6 bases, and 5 bases had no gene match. Per germline, CDR1 SNHLY and CDR2 FYNNEI. DNA of the CDR3: TGTGCCAGCAGAATACAGGGGAGCTCCTACAATGAGCAGTTCTTC. Protein sequence: CASRIQGSSYNEQFF.

The chain uses TRBV19 and TRBJ2-7, with D possibly matching TRBD1 (6 bases). V was shortened by 5 bases and J by 1 base, with 21 bases between the two germline ends. The CDR3 is 17 residues long. Germline lookup yields CDR1 LNHDA and CDR2 SQIVND (reference sequence). The CDR3 sequence: CASSSQYGQTISYEQYF. The CDR3, as DNA: TGTGCCAGTAGTTCACAATATGGACAGACTATATCCTACGAGCAGTACTTC.

This chain links TRBV18 with TRBJ2-5, with 10 bases matching TRBD2. J lost 2 bases, V lost 6 bases, and 6 bases had no gene match. Germline values: CDR1 KGHSH, CDR2 LQKENI. CDR3 length: 15 amino acids. CDR3 DNA sequence: TGTGCCAGCTCCCTCCTAGCGGGAGAGCAAGAGACCCAGTACTTC. Translation gives CASSLLAGEQETQYF.

The V call is TRBV5-1, the J call TRBJ1-2; 11 positions agree with TRBD1. V shed 6 bases, J shed 1 base, and the junction held 5 bases outside the gene matches. The CDR3 contains 15 residues. Germline V gene lookup returns CDR1 SGHRS and CDR2 YFSETQ. CDR3 sequence reads: CASNPGQGGNYGYTF. In DNA form, the CDR3 reads TGCGCCAGCAACCCGGGACAGGGGGGTAACTATGGCTACACCTTC. The whole variable domain, filled in from reference TRBV5-1 and TRBJ1-2, reads KAGVTQTPRYLIKTRGQQVTLSCSPISGHRSVSWYQQTPGQGLQFLFEYFSETQRNKGNFPGRFSGRQFSNSRSEMNVSTLELGDSALYLCASNPGQGGNYGYTFGSGTRLTVV.

V is TRBV7-9 and J is TRBJ2-1; TRBD2 matches 8 bases. After removal of 6 bases from V and 3 bases from J, the junction contained 13 bases not matched to a gene. Germline V gene sequence: CDR1 SEHNR, CDR2 FQNEAQ (reference sequence). This CDR3 has 17 amino acids. The CDR3 coding sequence is TGTGCCAGCAGGTATACGGGGGGGAACCCGCGCTACAATGAGCAGTTCTTC. Translating gives CASRYTGGNPRYNEQFF.

The rearrangement uses TRBV24-1 and TRBJ2-1; D is unclear. Trimming removed 7 bases from V and 7 bases from J, with 19 bases in between. Germline loops: CDR1 KGHDR, CDR2 SFDVKD. The CDR3 loop spans 15 amino acids. In DNA, the CDR3 is TGTGCCACCAGCTCAACGGACGGATCCCAGAATGAGCAGTTCTTC. This encodes CATSSTDGSQNEQFF.

The chain is built from TRBV12-3 or TRBV12-4 and TRBJ1-5; D possibly corresponds to TRBD1 (5 bases). V was shortened by 2 bases and J by 6 bases, with 5 bases between the two germline ends. The CDR3 has 12 residues. Here the CDR3 reads CASSLRGQPQHF. CDR3 nucleotides: TGTGCCAGCAGTTTAAGGGGTCAGCCCCAGCATTTT.

This rearrangement joins TRBV7-2 to TRBJ2-5; TRBD2 is a possible D gene (5 bases). The germline V and J ends were trimmed by 5 bases and 3 bases, with 10 bases remaining between them. The CDR3 spans 13 residues. The V gene's germline CDR1 is SGHTA and CDR2 FQGNSA. The CDR3: CASSRVREETQYF. In DNA, the CDR3 is TGTGCCAGCAGCAGGGTGAGGGAAGAGACCCAGTACTTC.

The rearrangement links TRBV2 to TRBJ1-5; 7 nucleotides align to TRBD1. The CDR3 length is 13 residues. CDR1 and CDR2 from the germline V gene are SNHLY and FYNNEI. V lost 4 bases and J lost 6; bases outside the gene matches: 3. CDR3 nucleotides: TGTGCCAGCAGTGGGCAGGGGGGTCAGCCCCAGCATTTT. Translating it yields CASSGQGGQPQHF.

This clone appeared a single time. CDR3 region: CASSSSLNTEAFF. The CDR3 DNA sequence: TGCGCCAGCAGTTCTTCCTTGAACACTGAAGCTTTCTTT. V and J are TRBV10-1 and TRBJ1-1; D is uncertain. The CDR3 sequence is 13 residues long. The V gene lost 5 bases and the J gene lost 0 bases, with 7 bases spanning the gap. CDR1 WNHNN and CDR2 SYGVQD come from the germline V gene (reference sequence).

This clone appeared once. This chain connects TRBV28 to TRBJ1-1; possible D gene TRBD1, 6 bases. The V end was cut by 6 bases, the J end by 3 bases, with 20 bases between. The CDR3 is 16 residues long. Looked up from germline, CDR1 is MDHEN and CDR2 is SYDVKM. The CDR3 DNA reads as TGTGCCAGCAGCAACCCCCGTGCAGGGGTAGACACTGAAGCTTTCTTT. This gives the protein CASSNPRAGVDTEAFF.

The chain combines TRBV10-1 with TRBJ1-1; a weak D match, TRBD1 (5 bases). V was pared by 3 bases and J by 1 base, with 18 bases between. The germline V gene has CDR1 WNHNN and CDR2 SYGVQD (reference sequence). The CDR3 runs 17 residues. CDR3 region: CASSEVANAGRNTEAFF. CDR3 coding DNA: TGCGCCAGCAGTGAAGTTGCGAACGCAGGGAGGAACACTGAAGCTTTCTTT.

This rearrangement joins TRBV28 to TRBJ1-2; D gene unclear. Germline V gives CDR1 MDHEN, CDR2 SYDVKM. The ends were cut back, 2 bases at V and 5 bases at J, with 6 bases in the middle. This CDR3 has 12 amino acids. CDR3 loop: CASSLAGYGYTF. The DNA for the CDR3 is TGTGCCAGCAGTTTAGCGGGTTATGGCTACACCTTC.

V is TRBV4-1 and J is TRBJ1-3, with 8 positions matching TRBD1. The length of the CDR3 is 19 residues. Germline assignment: CDR1 MGHRA and CDR2 YSYEKL. Trimming took 4 bases from V and 1 from J; bases not matched to a gene: 15. The CDR3 loop is CASSLRQGREVLSGNTIYF. Here the CDR3 DNA reads TGCGCCAGCAGCCTTCGACAGGGGCGAGAAGTTCTATCTGGAAACACCATATATTTT.

This clone was counted between two and nine times. Relative to the germline gene, one junction end is altered; a read error may explain this. The gene calls are TRBV7-2 and TRBJ2-1, with a weak D call TRBD2 (6 bases). This CDR3 is 13 amino acids long. Germline values: CDR1 SGHTA, CDR2 FQGNSA. The DNA of the CDR3 is TGTGCCAGCAGCTTAGAAGTGGGGACTTTTTTGGTCTTC. It is translated as CASSLEVGTFLVF. The full variable domain, with the rest looked up from reference TRBV7-2 and TRBJ2-1, is GAGVSQSPSNKVTEKGKDVELRCDPISGHTALYWYRQSLGQGLEFLIYFQGNSAPDKSGLPSDRFSAERTGGSVSTLTIQRTQQEDSAVYLCASSLEVGTFLVFGPGTRLTVL.

The chain carries TRBV28 and TRBJ1-6; D ambiguous. The ends were cut back, 1 base at V and 7 bases at J, with 11 bases in the middle. Germline V gives CDR1 MDHEN, CDR2 SYDVKM. The CDR3 loop spans 15 amino acids. Here the CDR3 reads CASSLYADGNSPLHF. The CDR3 coding sequence is TGTGCCAGCAGTTTATACGCGGATGGGAATTCACCCCTCCACTTT.

V gene TRBV5-1 combines with J gene TRBJ2-6; possible D gene TRBD1, 5 bases. Per the germline V gene, CDR1 is SGHRS and CDR2 is YFSETQ. Trimming pared 4 bases from V and 0 bases from J, leaving 11 bases between. The CDR3 contains 16 residues. The CDR3 bases are TGCGCCAGCAGCCCGCCAGGGTCCTCTGGGGCCAACGTCCTGACTTTC. It is translated as CASSPPGSSGANVLTF.

The chain uses TRBV7-2 and TRBJ1-2; no clear D. Germline-derived CDR1 and CDR2 are SGHTA and FQGNSA. The CDR3 is made up of 15 amino acids. The V end lost 3 bases, the J end lost 2 bases, and 13 bases lay between the germline ends. CDR3 bases: TGTGCCAGCAGCTTTTCACCCGGCGTAAACTATGGCTACACCTTC. It translates to CASSFSPGVNYGYTF.

CDR3 bases: TGTGCCTGGGGGACCGGCCTAGGGGAGTTCTTC. It is translated as CAWGTGLGEFF. The V call is TRBV30, the J call TRBJ2-1; D tentatively reads TRBD1 or TRBD2 (5 bases each). Trimming shortened V by 5 bases and J by 14 bases, and 16 bases separated the two germline ends. The CDR3 spans 11 residues. In germline, CDR1 is GTSNPN, CDR2 SVGIG (reference sequence).

The V call is TRBV28, the J call TRBJ1-4; D not resolved. Germline V CDR1 and CDR2: MDHEN, SYDVKM. This CDR3 has 15 amino acids. Trimming shortened V by 4 bases and J by 2 bases, and 11 bases separated the two germline ends. DNA of the CDR3: TGTGCCAGCAGTTGGAACTGGATGACTAATGAAAAACTGTTTTTT. Protein sequence: CASSWNWMTNEKLFF.

This clone showed up just a few times. This chain links TRBV9 with TRBJ1-2; 10 bases match TRBD1. Germline CDR1 is SGDLS and CDR2 is YYNGEE. This CDR3 contains 16 residues. The V and J ends lost 4 bases and 3 bases, in that order; junction bases with no gene match: 9. DNA for the CDR3: TGTGCCAGCAGCCCTCGGGACAGGGGATCCTACTATGGCTACACCTTC. Encoded protein: CASSPRDRGSYYGYTF.

The rearrangement links TRBV28 to TRBJ1-1, with D possibly being TRBD1 (5 bases). Deletions cut 6 bases from V and 1 base from J, with 6 bases between. This CDR3 has 12 residues. Germline CDR1 is MDHEN and CDR2 is SYDVKM. Here the CDR3 DNA reads TGTGCCAGCAGGGGACCGAACACTGAAGCTTTCTTT. This encodes CASRGPNTEAFF.

The rearrangement joins TRBV7-3 to TRBJ1-1; 9 nucleotides agree with TRBD1. V dropped 2 bases and J dropped 4; count of bases not matched to a gene: 5. CDR3 length equals 15 residues. Germline V gives CDR1 SGHTA, CDR2 FQGTGA. DNA for the CDR3: TGTGCCAGCAGCTTAGGAGGACAGGGGCGCACTGAAGCTTTCTTT. Translated: CASSLGGQGRTEAFF.

The V and J genes are TRBV12-3 or TRBV12-4 and TRBJ2-3; D is uncertain. The V end was cut by 6 bases, the J end by 4 bases, with 11 bases between. The CDR3 length is 13 residues. The chain's CDR3 is CASRLKTSDTQYF. As DNA, the CDR3 is TGTGCCAGCAGGCTAAAAACTTCAGATACGCAGTATTTT.

The V gene is TRBV9, the J gene TRBJ1-1, with 10 bases matching TRBD1. V shed 4 bases, J shed 10 bases, and the junction held 16 bases outside the gene matches. Germline assignment: CDR1 SGDLS and CDR2 YYNGEE. The CDR3 consists of 16 residues. The CDR3 region is CASSPWTGGVIERAFF. The CDR3 DNA reads TGTGCCAGCAGCCCTTGGACAGGGGGAGTCATAGAGAGAGCTTTCTTT.

The chain couples TRBV29-1 to TRBJ2-1, with D maybe TRBD2 (5 bases). Trimming shortened V by 6 bases and J by 0 bases, and 15 bases separated the two germline ends. This CDR3 has 15 residues. Per the germline V gene, CDR1 is SQVTM and CDR2 is ANQGSEA. DNA of the CDR3: TGCAGCGTATTCACGGAGCGGAGCTCCTACAATGAGCAGTTCTTC. Translating it yields CSVFTERSSYNEQFF.

Written as DNA, the CDR3 is TGTGCCAGCAGCCTATTAGGAACTAATGAAAAACTGTTTTTT. Translating gives CASSLLGTNEKLFF. The J gene is TRBJ1-4, the V gene TRBV11-2; no firm D call. The CDR3 is 14 residues long. CDR1 and CDR2 (germline): SGHAT, FQNNGV. Trimming pared 5 bases from V and 1 base from J, leaving 8 bases between. The variable domain in full, completed from reference TRBV11-2 and TRBJ1-4, reads EAGVAQSPRYKIIEKRQSVAFWCNPISGHATLYWYQQILGQGPKLLIQFQNNGVVDDSQLPKDRFSAERLKGVDSTLKIQPAKLEDSAVYLCASSLLGTNEKLFFGSGTQLSVL.

V usage is TRBV5-6 and J usage is TRBJ2-7; 13 bases align to TRBD2. Germline V gene lookup returns CDR1 SGHDT and CDR2 YYEEEE. V trimming: 3 bases; J trimming: 3 bases; junction bases outside the gene matches: 6. The CDR3 length is 16 residues. This chain's CDR3 is CASSYRTSGSHYEQYF. CDR3 DNA sequence: TGTGCCAGCAGCTACAGGACTAGCGGGAGCCACTACGAGCAGTACTTC.

This chain joins TRBV2 and TRBJ1-5, with 10 positions matching TRBD1. The CDR3 extends over 13 amino acids. Germline trimming cut 6 bases from V and 6 bases from J; bases unmatched to any gene: 2. Germline assignment: CDR1 SNHLY and CDR2 FYNNEI. CDR3 amino acids: CASRGQGGQPQHF. In DNA, the CDR3 is TGTGCCAGCAGAGGACAGGGGGGTCAGCCCCAGCATTTT.